The 15 T cell receptor beta chains below come from one sample, sequenced in a study of blood T cell repertoires in COVID-19. Profiled with immunoSEQ multiplex PCR; TCRdb holds only in-frame clones, not every one. In the table there are fewer than 300,000 clones, more than 65% of which are singletons. The sample consisted of peripheral blood. The receptors here all came from a person in their 70s with COVID-19, enrolled during active disease.

This sequence joins TRBV4-1 and TRBJ2-2, with D possibly TRBD1 on 6 matching bases. This CDR3 has 17 residues. Trimming took 0 bases from V and 0 from J, leaving 11 bases between them. Germline V CDR1 and CDR2: MGHRA, YSYEKL. CDR3 DNA sequence: TGCGCCAGCAGCCAAGATTGGGGGCAGCCGAACACCGGGGAGCTGTTTTTT. It specifies CASSQDWGQPNTGELFF.

This sequence joins TRBV15 and TRBJ2-5; D call uncertain. Germline V gene data show CDR1 as LNHNV and CDR2 as YYDKDF (reference sequence). V lost 4 bases, J lost 3 bases, and 9 bases lay in between. The CDR3 runs 13 residues. CDR3 loop: CATSTSAEETQYF. The CDR3 coding sequence is TGTGCCACCAGCACCTCGGCGGAAGAGACCCAGTACTTC.

The chain is built from TRBV5-1 and TRBJ1-2; 7 nucleotides align to TRBD1. V dropped 0 bases and J dropped 8; count of bases not matched to a gene: 7. Germline V gene lookup returns CDR1 SGHRS and CDR2 YFSETQ. This CDR3 region has 14 residues. CDR3 bases: TGCGCCAGCAGCTTGGCGGGGACAGCCTCCGGCTACACCTTC. It codes for CASSLAGTASGYTF.

The V and J genes are TRBV3-1 (or the pseudogene TRBV3-2) and TRBJ1-5, with D uncertain. Between the trimmed V and J ends, which lost 2 bases and 3 bases, there was a span of 14 bases. The germline CDR1 and CDR2 sequences are LGHDT and YNNKEL (reference sequence). The CDR3 has 16 amino acids. The CDR3 coding sequence is TGTGCCAGCAGCCAAAATCCTCTGGGAGCCAATCAGCCCCAGCATTTT. This encodes CASSQNPLGANQPQHF.

The chain is built from TRBV10-1 and TRBJ1-3; D call uncertain. The germline V and J ends were trimmed by 2 bases and 0 bases, with 8 bases remaining between them. The CDR3 length is 15 residues. The V gene's germline CDR1 is WNHNN and CDR2 SYGVQD (reference sequence). Here the CDR3 DNA reads TGCGCCAGCAGTGAGAGGCGGAGCTCTGGAAACACCATATATTTT. This sequence encodes CASSERRSSGNTIYF.

The chain recombines TRBV6-1 with TRBJ2-3, with 11 nucleotides matching TRBD2. CDR3 length: 18 residues. The germline V gene has CDR1 MNHNS and CDR2 SASEGT. Unmatched junction bases numbered 17, after V lost 4 bases and J lost 8 bases. CDR3 DNA: TGTGCCAGCAGTGTCGCGGTAGCGGGAGGGCCTATGGGTAGTACGCAGTATTTT. The encoded protein is CASSVAVAGGPMGSTQYF.

This chain joins TRBV4-3 and TRBJ2-7; a weak D match, TRBD1 (7 bases). Per the germline V gene, CDR1 is LGHNA and CDR2 is YSLEER. V lost 4 bases and J 2 bases, leaving 15 bases between the germline ends. The CDR3 has 15 residues. CDR3 sequence reads: CASSPGGRGAYEQYF. CDR3 DNA sequence: TGCGCCAGCAGCCCAGGGGGAAGGGGGGCCTACGAGCAGTACTTC.

This chain joins TRBV2 and TRBJ1-6; 7 bases map to TRBD1. This CDR3 spans 15 amino acids. The V segment lost 3 bases and the J segment 8 bases; nucleotides outside the gene matches: 7. CDR1 SNHLY and CDR2 FYNNEI come from the germline V gene. The CDR3 sequence: CASSDGGTAYSPLHF. The CDR3 DNA reads TGTGCCAGCAGTGATGGGGGGACAGCGTATTCACCCCTCCACTTT.

The chain is built from TRBV6-2 or TRBV6-3 and TRBJ2-3; tentative D call: TRBD1 (5 bases). The CDR3 consists of 19 residues. The germline V and J ends were trimmed by 5 bases and 2 bases, with 26 bases remaining between them. From germline, CDR1 is MNHEY and CDR2 SVGEGT. This chain's CDR3 is CASSRSQEWTFCNTDTQYF. The CDR3, as DNA: TGTGCCAGCAGTAGGAGCCAAGAATGGACATTTTGTAACACAGATACGCAGTATTTT.

The chain uses TRBV9 and TRBJ2-7, with D perhaps TRBD1 (6 bases). The CDR3 length is 15 residues. Germline V gives CDR1 SGDLS, CDR2 YYNGEE. The ends were cut back, 0 bases at V and 0 bases at J, with 10 bases in the middle. CDR3 amino acids: CASSVVEDSSYEQYF. The CDR3 nucleotides are TGTGCCAGCAGCGTAGTGGAGGACAGCTCCTACGAGCAGTACTTC.

J is TRBJ1-2 and V is TRBV29-1, with D unresolved. CDR3 size: 12 residues. CDR1 and CDR2 (germline): SQVTM, ANQGSEA. Trimming shortened V by 4 bases and J by 6 bases, and 12 bases separated the two germline ends. The CDR3 DNA reads TGCAGCGTTGTCCAGTCCCCCCATGGCTACACCTTC. Residues: CSVVQSPHGYTF.

Only one count was recorded for this clone. The chain carries TRBV6-2 or TRBV6-3 and TRBJ2-3; 7 bases map to TRBD1. The V and J ends lost 6 bases and 0 bases, in that order; junction bases with no gene match: 6. The CDR3 totals 15 residues. Germline assignment: CDR1 MNHEY and CDR2 SVGEGT. CDR3 sequence: CASSRGGLSTDTQYF. In DNA form, the CDR3 reads TGTGCCAGCAGCCGAGGGGGCCTTAGCACAGATACGCAGTATTTT.

This clone was seen a handful of times. The J gene is TRBJ2-1, the V gene TRBV24-1; D might be TRBD2 (6 bases). This CDR3 is 15 amino acids long. Trimming pared 1 base from V and 4 bases from J, leaving 10 bases between. Germline V gene sequence: CDR1 KGHDR, CDR2 SFDVKD. CDR3 coding DNA: TGTGCCACCAGTGATTTAACGGGAGAATACAATGAGCAGTTCTTC. As protein: CATSDLTGEYNEQFF.

The chain combines TRBV11-2 with TRBJ2-3; 7 bases line up with TRBD1. With 2 bases clipped from V and 0 bases from J, the junction kept 5 bases outside the gene matches. Germline V lookup: CDR1 SGHAT, CDR2 FQNNGV. This CDR3 is 16 amino acids long. CDR3 protein: CASSLTRDSSTDTQYF. In DNA form, the CDR3 reads TGTGCCAGCAGCTTAACCCGGGACAGCAGCACAGATACGCAGTATTTT.

The V call is TRBV12-3 or TRBV12-4, the J call TRBJ2-5, with D uncertain. The CDR3 runs 11 residues. V was shortened by 4 bases and J by 7 bases, with 7 bases between the two germline ends. CDR3 protein: CASSSTGTQYF. In DNA form, the CDR3 reads TGTGCCAGCAGTTCGACGGGGACCCAGTACTTC.